The rows below give T cell receptor beta chains drawn from one sample of a study of cytomegalovirus exposure and HLA in healthy donors. Clones were read by immunoSEQ multiplex PCR, and TCRdb kept only the in-frame ones, dropping some. The sample contains 160,000 or so clones, 82% of which appear only once. The specimen was PBMCs. All receptors come from a man aged 50 to 60 in good health and CMV-seropositive. The conserved cysteine and the conserved F or W are not part of the CDR3 here.

TRBJ1-2 TRBV27 ASSLNRGRTPYGYT
TRBJ2-6 TRBV5-1 ASSSDRISSGANVLT
TRBJ2-7 TRBV4-1 ASSQEGPEQY
TRBJ1-2 TRBV11-2 ASSLEGGNYGYT
TRBJ2-1 TRBV29-1 SARSPQPESYNEQF
TRBJ2-7 TRBV11-1 ASSQDRTYEQY
TRBJ2-1 TRBV6-5 ASRPEGGPYNEQF
TRBJ2-2 TRBV10-3 AIRPGNTGELF
TRBJ1-2 TRBV5-4 ASSKTKEGLYGYT
TRBJ1-2 TRBV5-4 ASSLGGTGGGYT
TRBJ2-2 TRBV12-5 ASGSWTSTINGELF
TRBJ2-7 TRBV21-1 ASSKESRRYYEQY
TRBJ2-3 TRBV6-5 ASSRGQGIDTQY
TRBJ1-2 TRBV9 ASSVVSMGDLGYT
TRBJ2-1 TRBV5-1 ASSWTSGSVNEQF
TRBJ2-1 TRBV7-2 ASSVTGTSHNEQF
TRBJ2-3 TRBV7-3 ASSLSSGRNGDTQY
TRBJ2-1 TRBV13 ASSATGSSYNEQF
TRBJ2-1 TRBV6-1 ASSEDGGPPNDEQF
TRBJ2-5 TRBV5-1 ASSLVPGGSETQY
TRBJ1-6 TRBV30 AWSEFPADNSPLH
TRBJ2-3 TRBV15 ATTPGLATDTQY
TRBJ2-7 TRBV6-6 ASSPLLAGYTYEQY
TRBJ1-6 TRBV7-2 ASSRTGNSPLH
TRBJ1-2 TRBV6-5 ASSYSIGGYYGYT
TRBJ2-1 TRBV19 ASSIEASTNEQF
TRBJ2-5 TRBV28 ASSSGETQY
TRBJ1-1 TRBV18 ASSIQGANTEAF
TRBJ1-6 TRBV5-6 ASSLGGHLGNSPLH
TRBJ1-5 TRBV27 ASSPTWSNQPQH
TRBJ2-2 TRBV6-5 ASRGRGAGELF
TRBJ1-1 TRBV7-2 ASSLVNGGTEAF
TRBJ2-7 TRBV28 ASRRDRDHPYEQY
TRBJ2-1 TRBV10-3 AISDGDYSDYNEQF
TRBJ1-2 TRBV10-3 AIGTGEDYGYT
TRBJ2-7 TRBV25-1 ARDNTSSHEQY
TRBJ2-5 TRBV7-2 ASSLMEEAQY
TRBJ2-7 TRBV5-4 ASSFGGVSSYEQY
TRBJ2-4 TRBV6-5 ASRTRSLNIQY
TRBJ1-6 TRBV5-8 ASSWMRSPLH
TRBJ2-2 TRBV13 ASSPAGVYTGELF
TRBJ1-5 TRBV6-1 ASSVNSNQPQH
TRBJ1-1 TRBV30 AWTPQGAGAF
TRBJ2-7 TRBV29-1 SVAGGTAYEQY
TRBJ2-3 TRBV7-2 ASSSTLRGGPDTQY
TRBJ2-7 TRBV19 ASSSGSYEQY
TRBJ2-4 TRBV7-2 ASSFPGVLAKNSQY